This T cell receptor beta chain was sequenced in a study of T-cell reconstitution after alpha-beta-depleted transplantation in children. Construction of the TCRbeta library involved unique molecular identifiers. From the PCR reads, TCRdb called clonotypes with MiXCR, one entry per CDR3 protein. The sample has fewer than 400,000 distinct CDR3 sequences; approximately 23% are singletons. Study-wide results and caveats: Reports say that about two months after transplant, the alpha-beta T cells came out of several hundred graft clones that had expanded. Newly produced T cells mostly accounted for T-cell counts and diversity one year post-transplant. At day 60, the high TCRbeta diversity found in some patients originated from recipient T cells and thymic progenitors that had survived.

Germline CDR1 is SEHNR and CDR2 is FQNEAQ (reference sequence). CDR3 length: 16 amino acids. Trimming cost V 1 base and J 8 bases, with 20 bases left between them. As concerns this clonotype: The antigen is undetermined.

V and J are TRBV7-9 and TRBJ1-2; D is perhaps TRBD1 (5 bases). Sequencing used PBMCs, mostly from graft donor cells, obtained 180 days after TCRalphabeta/CD19-depleted stem cell transplant. This clonotype was obtained from a male patient between 10 and 17 years old who had a stem cell transplant for acute lymphoblastic leukemia, so the T cells may come from the graft donor. CDR3 protein: CASSLGGTEAVQGYTF. CDR3 nucleotides: TGTGCCAGCAGCTTAGGTGGGACGGAGGCAGTTCAAGGCTACACCTTC.